Following are 13 T cell receptor beta chains from one sample sequenced in a study of T cells after yellow fever vaccination. Each CDR3 protein is one row after TCRdb ran MiXCR on the 5' RACE reads. This sample has some 320,000 distinct CDR3 sequences; roughly 8.7% occur once, and the top ten carry 3% to 3.5%. This sample comprised CD4+ T cells sorted from PBMCs, obtained 5 days after the yellow fever booster vaccination. The receptors here all came from a man aged 18 to 29 who received the YFV17D yellow fever vaccine.

The chain carries TRBV28 and TRBJ1-3; D may be TRBD1 (5 bases). CDR1 is MDHEN, CDR2 SYDVKM, per germline. The V gene lost 4 bases and the J gene lost 4 bases, with 14 bases spanning the gap. This CDR3 comprises 15 residues. CDR3 bases: TGTGCCAGCAGTTCCCGAGACAGCCTAGGAAACACCATATATTTT. This codes for CASSSRDSLGNTIYF.

The chain combines TRBV6-1 with TRBJ1-1, with D tentatively TRBD1 (5 bases). V lost 3 bases and J lost 5, with 13 bases in between. Germline loops: CDR1 MNHNS, CDR2 SASEGT. CDR3 length: 14 residues. The CDR3 is CASSDQGWKTEAFF. DNA of the CDR3: TGTGCCAGCAGTGATCAGGGATGGAAGACTGAAGCTTTCTTT.

The table lists this clonotype with a few counts. V usage is TRBV25-1 and J usage is TRBJ1-1; perhaps TRBD1 as D (6 bases). The CDR3 spans 14 residues. V lost 6 bases and J lost 7, with 18 bases in between. Germline V lookup: CDR1 MGHDK, CDR2 SYGVNS. The CDR3 DNA sequence: TGTGCCAGCAGCCTATCGGGGGCATGGGTTGAAGCTTTCTTT. The encoded protein is CASSLSGAWVEAFF.

The chain recombines TRBV10-2 with TRBJ2-3; maybe TRBD1 (5 bases). V lost 2 bases and J lost 5, with 8 bases in between. CDR3 length: 13 residues. The germline gives CDR1 WSHSY, CDR2 SAAADI. The CDR3 nucleotides are TGCGCCAGCAGTGAGCAGGGTCAAGATACGCAGTATTTT. It translates to CASSEQGQDTQYF.

V is TRBV3-1 and J is TRBJ2-7; 11 positions match TRBD1. This CDR3 contains 14 residues. The V gene's germline CDR1 is LGHDT and CDR2 YNNKEL (reference sequence). Trimming took 5 bases from V and 5 from J; bases not matched to a gene: 5. CDR3 sequence: CASSSGTGGNEQYF. The CDR3 DNA reads as TGTGCCAGCAGCTCCGGGACAGGGGGTAACGAGCAGTACTTC.

This chain uses TRBV2 with TRBJ1-6; 7 bases map to TRBD1. V was pared by 7 bases and J by 8 bases, with 8 bases of the junction left unmatched. CDR3 length: 14 residues. Germline-derived CDR1 and CDR2 are SNHLY and FYNNEI. DNA for the CDR3: TGTGCCAGCATGTCCACAGGGGCTTATTCACCCCTCCACTTT. Its translation: CASMSTGAYSPLHF.

The rearrangement links TRBV11-3 to TRBJ2-2; a possible D gene is TRBD1 (5 bases). This CDR3 contains 15 residues. Per the germline V gene, CDR1 is SGHNT and CDR2 is YENEEA. Trimming took off 1 base at V and 3 bases at J, with 9 bases between the two ends. In DNA, the CDR3 is TGTGCCAGCAGCTTAGCAGGGCTGGACACCGGGGAGCTGTTTTTT. Translation: CASSLAGLDTGELFF.

This rearrangement joins TRBV10-3 to TRBJ2-7; the D is unclear. Germline V CDR1 and CDR2: ENHRY, SYGVKD. Trimming stripped 2 bases from V and 4 bases from J, with 12 bases between. The CDR3 length is 14 residues. The chain's CDR3 is CAISEGWFQYEQYV. DNA for the CDR3: TGTGCCATCAGTGAGGGGTGGTTCCAGTACGAGCAGTACGTC.

The V gene is TRBV5-5, the J gene TRBJ2-2; perhaps TRBD2 as D (5 bases). Germline V lookup: CDR1 SGHKS, CDR2 YYEKEE (reference sequence). Trimming left V 3 bases short and J 1 base short, with 10 bases between. The CDR3 contains 15 residues. The DNA of the CDR3 is TGTGCCAGCAGCTCGGCCGAGGGGAACACCGGGGAGCTGTTTTTT. This translates into CASSSAEGNTGELFF. The entire variable domain, with the rest obtained from reference TRBV5-5 and TRBJ2-2, is as follows: DAGVTQSPTHLIKTRGQQVTLRCSPISGHKSVSWYQQVLGQGPQFIFQYYEKEERGRGNFPDRFSARQFPNYSSELNVNALLLGDSALYLCASSSAEGNTGELFFGEGSRLTVL.

This clonotype was detected a few times. The V and J genes are TRBV12-3 or TRBV12-4 and TRBJ1-6; TRBD1 agrees at 10 bases. V lost 3 bases to trimming and J lost 8 bases; unmatched junction nucleotides: 4. The CDR3 length is 15 residues. The CDR3 nucleotides are TGTGCCAGCAGTTTGGGACAGGGGCGGGATTCACCCCTCCACTTT. Residues: CASSLGQGRDSPLHF.

This clonotype was recorded a few times. As the CDR3 is not closed by the conserved phenylalanine or tryptophan, this likely results from a read error. Because the CDR3's place on the DNA is in doubt, the DNA is left out and the CDR3 is given as listed by TCRdb. V gene TRBV23-1 combines with J gene TRBJ2-7; TRBD1, the D gene given by the table, was not confirmed from the DNA. TRBV23-1 is filed as an ORF, its function uncertain. The length of the CDR3 is 13 amino acids, counting both ends. CDR3 sequence reads: CASSHPRAVSNEI.

This clonotype was recorded a few times. J is TRBJ1-2 and V is TRBV12-3 or TRBV12-4; 8 bases are shared with TRBD1. V was clipped by 6 bases and J by 8 bases; unmatched bases: 14. CDR3 length: 15 amino acids. CDR3 in amino acids: CASSLQGAEVEGYTF. The CDR3 DNA follows: TGTGCCAGCAGCCTTCAGGGGGCGGAGGTCGAAGGCTACACCTTC.

The chain uses TRBV20-1 and TRBJ2-2; TRBD1 or TRBD2 may be the D gene (7 bases each). V was cut by 5 bases and J by 3 bases, with 16 bases left in between. This CDR3 has 15 residues. The germline CDR1 and CDR2 sequences are DFQATT and SNEGSKA (reference sequence). For the CDR3, the DNA is TGCAGTGCTCAGGGGGGGGCGGCGTACACCGGGGAGCTGTTTTTT. Amino acid sequence: CSAQGGAAYTGELFF.